These T cell receptor beta chains were read from a single sample in a study of early T cells in non-severe SARS-CoV-2 infection. TCRdb re-derived calls from the 5' RACE reads in MiXCR, one entry per CDR3 protein. The sample has under 100,000 distinct CDR3 sequences, roughly 9.6% seen once; the top ten hold approximately 5%. Sequenced: whole blood. These receptors originate from an adult who was a healthcare worker with PCR-confirmed SARS-CoV-2 infection or an uninfected control (not recorded which). The CDR3 runs from the conserved cysteine through the conserved F or W. Clone size, where shown, is once, few, many, or a class for clones that have expanded.

CDR3aa,v_gene,abundance,len
CASSQKDSPLHF,TRBV3-1,many,12
CASSHHQDSLGTEAFF,TRBV3-1,NA,16
CASILAVSYNEQFF,TRBV7-2,many,14
CSAKTGAYEQYF,TRBV29-1,few,12
CASSTAGESDTQYF,TRBV3-1,many,14
CASSSGTAPGRGNQPQHF,TRBV5-8,few,18
CASSRRGQGPYGYTF,TRBV5-6,few,15
CASSFGGLGTGELFF,TRBV5-5,few,15
CASSLNGNQPQHF,TRBV12-3/TRBV12-4,NA,13
CAWKELAWANVLTF,TRBV30,many,14
CASSPRQGSTEAFF,TRBV9,many,14
CASSAVEQETQYF,TRBV2,NA,13
CASSFEGLASSGANVLTF,TRBV28,NA,18
CSAPDSGGSSYEQYF,TRBV20-1,NA,15
CASSLRGRNNEQFF,TRBV27,few,14
CASSFAGGYEQYF,TRBV7-6,NA,13
CASSLTPISNQPQHF,TRBV7-3,NA,15
CASSVGSPYRDYGYTF,TRBV9,NA,16
CASRRDRVGVAEAFF,TRBV6-2/TRBV6-3,NA,15
CASSKAGTPNTEAFF,TRBV7-3,few,15
CASSLHEGTGELFF,TRBV6-6,many,14
CSVSEGGEHGEAFF,TRBV29-1,many,14
CASSLKGGGGNQPQHF,TRBV12-3/TRBV12-4,many,16
CASLDSYEQYF,TRBV28,NA,11
CASKTDTYEQYF,TRBV2,NA,12
CASRAETANTGELFF,TRBV7-9,NA,15
CSVQALGGGEAFF,TRBV29-1,few,13
CASGRIQGADEKLFF,TRBV10-2,few,15
CSARDRGWTYF,TRBV20-1,many,11
CASSVGQAYEQYF,TRBV7-8,medium-sized,13
CASSLTGGQETQYF,TRBV7-3,many,14
CASITQGGMNTEAFF,TRBV28,many,15
CSAAGGLDNEQFF,TRBV29-1,NA,13
CASSSAKTGDTEAFF,TRBV5-4,many,15
CASSHQTAGPADEQFF,TRBV10-2,few,16
CSAGGGASTDTQYF,TRBV20-1,NA,14
CASRWTGSTDTQYF,TRBV6-6,NA,14
CASSPVGKGLVNTEAFF,TRBV18,NA,17
CASSPQGSSTDTQYF,TRBV28,few,15
CSAKTRGTIDEKLFF,TRBV20-1,few,15
CASRLAGGFYEQYF,TRBV2,NA,14
CSGDDGGTDTQYF,TRBV29-1,NA,13
CASSLLGQGAYEQYF,TRBV12-3/TRBV12-4,NA,15
CSVEPDRGMTEAFF,TRBV29-1,NA,14
CASSLADMRTEAFF,TRBV28,many,14
CASSKNRDFNQPQHF,TRBV6-5,many,15
CASSPTGSTDTQYF,TRBV5-6,NA,14
CASSLGARVVGEQYF,TRBV7-8,few,15
CASSLPGQLFEQYF,TRBV3-1,NA,14
CASSYSGADSPLHF,TRBV6-5,NA,14
CASSLGTSLGEQYF,TRBV28,NA,14
CASSLGTSGRDRHTQYF,TRBV5-1,many,17
CASRQGPGPQHF,TRBV2,few,12
CASSPGTATYEQYF,TRBV28,many,14
CASSRQRFAEAFF,TRBV28,NA,13
CASSLSAGSSYNEQFF,TRBV27,few,16
CASSQVYSGEGRETQYF,TRBV4-1,NA,17
CAWSGDGVFF,TRBV30,NA,10
CASSQETSGGLPDTQYF,TRBV4-2,few,17